One sample yielded the 21 T cell receptor beta chains listed below, sequenced in a study of blood T cell repertoires in COVID-19. Measured with immunoSEQ multiplex PCR; TCRdb has only the in-frame clones, and not every one. The sample lists about 320,000 clones, 75% to 90% occurring once. The sequenced material came from PBMCs or T cells enriched from blood (not recorded which). These receptors were collected from a man aged 60 to 75 who had recovered from COVID-19.

V usage is TRBV21-1 and J usage is TRBJ1-5; TRBD1 is taken as the D call from the table, unchecked against the DNA. TRBV21-1 is noted as a pseudogene. The CDR3 is 16 residues long. In nucleotides, the CDR3 is TGTGCCAGCAGCAAATGGGACAGGGGGCGGGATCAGCCCCAGCATTTT. Amino acid sequence: CASSKWDRGRDQPQHF.

This clone is a singleton in its sample. J is TRBJ1-5 and V is TRBV6-4; D gene uncertain. The V and J ends lost 8 bases and 0 bases respectively, with 17 bases between them. The germline CDR1 and CDR2 sequences are MRHNA and SNTAGT. The CDR3 has 16 residues. CDR3 residues: CASGKSDTYSNQPQHF. For the CDR3, the DNA is TGTGCCAGCGGTAAGTCCGATACCTATAGCAATCAGCCCCAGCATTTT.

The count of this clone is one. The chain links TRBV28 to TRBJ1-5; unclear D gene. The germline V and J ends were trimmed by 6 bases and 5 bases, with 14 bases remaining between them. CDR3 length: 14 residues. The germline V gene has CDR1 MDHEN and CDR2 SYDVKM. CDR3 sequence reads: CASSLAGFYQPQHF. The CDR3 DNA reads TGTGCCAGCAGCCTCGCGGGGTTTTATCAGCCCCAGCATTTT.

With regard to this clone: The sample holds other DNA sequences that translate to the same CDR3. CDR3 residues: CASSFRNEQFF. In nucleotides, the CDR3 is TGTGCCAGCAGCTTCCGCAATGAGCAGTTCTTC. The chain is built from TRBV27 and TRBJ2-1; D unclear. This CDR3 region has 11 residues. V was trimmed by 6 bases and J by 6 bases, leaving 6 bases between them. The germline V gene has CDR1 MNHEY and CDR2 SMNVEV (reference sequence).

V and J are TRBV28 and TRBJ1-2; 7 nucleotides line up with TRBD1. V dropped 5 bases and J dropped 3; count of bases not matched to a gene: 3. The CDR3 has 13 residues. Germline V gene data show CDR1 as MDHEN and CDR2 as SYDVKM. CDR3 protein: CASSDREHYGYTF. The CDR3 nucleotides are TGTGCCAGCAGTGACAGGGAGCACTATGGCTACACCTTC.

The rearrangement joins TRBV18 to TRBJ2-7; the D gene is possibly TRBD1 (5 bases). Between the trimmed V and J ends, which lost 1 base and 3 bases, there was a span of 13 bases. The CDR3 spans 15 residues. Per germline, CDR1 KGHSH and CDR2 LQKENI. The CDR3 region is CASSPRTGRDYEQYF. The CDR3 nucleotides read TGTGCCAGCTCACCACGAACAGGAAGAGACTACGAGCAGTACTTC.

The gene calls are TRBV10-3 and TRBJ2-7; TRBD2 is a possible D gene (6 bases). The CDR3 runs 15 residues. V was trimmed by 2 bases and J by 3 bases, leaving 14 bases between them. Germline V lookup: CDR1 ENHRY, CDR2 SYGVKD. CDR3 sequence: CAISEAGTDYYEQYF. The DNA of the CDR3 is TGTGCCATCAGTGAGGCCGGGACGGACTACTACGAGCAGTACTTC.

The chain carries TRBV19 and TRBJ1-3; 10 nucleotides match TRBD1. CDR1 LNHDA and CDR2 SQIVND come from the germline V gene (reference sequence). The CDR3 loop spans 17 amino acids. Trimming at V came to 4 bases and at J to 4 bases, leaving 10 bases not matched to a gene. CDR3 in DNA: TGTGCCAGTAGTAATTCGCCGGGACAGGGGAGAGGAAACACCATATATTTT. Translated: CASSNSPGQGRGNTIYF. Drawing the rest from reference TRBV19 and TRBJ1-3, the complete variable domain is DGGITQSPKYLFRKEGQNVTLSCEQNLNHDAMYWYRQDPGQGLRLIYYSQIVNDFQKGDIAEGYSVSREKKESFPLTVTSAQKNPTAFYLCASSNSPGQGRGNTIYFGEGSWLTVV.

The chain carries TRBV28 and TRBJ1-3, with 7 bases fitting TRBD1. With 6 bases clipped from V and 3 bases from J, the junction kept 5 bases outside the gene matches. The CDR3 runs 14 residues. CDR1 MDHEN and CDR2 SYDVKM come from the germline V gene. The CDR3 DNA reads as TGTGCCAGCAGCCTCGACAGGGTTGGAAACACCATATATTTT. Residues: CASSLDRVGNTIYF.

This chain joins TRBV9 and TRBJ2-1; TRBD1 matches at 9 bases. Germline V gene lookup returns CDR1 SGDLS and CDR2 YYNGEE. This CDR3 is built from 16 residues. The junction had 11 bases not matched to a gene; V was cut back by 2 bases and J by 8 bases. CDR3 sequence: CASSVLSGTGKDEQFF. The CDR3 DNA reads TGTGCCAGCAGCGTCCTATCCGGGACAGGGAAAGATGAGCAGTTCTTC.

The chain links TRBV5-1 to TRBJ2-1, with TRBD2 identical over 16 bases. This CDR3 has 18 amino acids. Trimming cost V 4 bases and J 1 base; bases outside gene matches: 5. The germline gives CDR1 SGHRS, CDR2 YFSETQ. CDR3 residues: CASSTGTSGRASYNEQFF. The CDR3, as DNA: TGCGCCAGCAGCACCGGGACTAGCGGGAGGGCGTCCTACAATGAGCAGTTCTTC. The full variable domain, with the rest looked up from reference TRBV5-1 and TRBJ2-1, is KAGVTQTPRYLIKTRGQQVTLSCSPISGHRSVSWYQQTPGQGLQFLFEYFSETQRNKGNFPGRFSGRQFSNSRSEMNVSTLELGDSALYLCASSTGTSGRASYNEQFFGPGTRLTVL.

This sequence joins TRBV5-5 and TRBJ1-1, with D possibly matching TRBD1 (5 bases). CDR3 length: 14 amino acids. CDR1 and CDR2 (germline): SGHKS, YYEKEE (reference sequence). The ends were cut back, 5 bases at V and 0 bases at J, with 11 bases in the middle. The CDR3 reads CASRQSGLNTEAFF. In nucleotides, the CDR3 is TGTGCCAGCAGACAGTCAGGGTTGAACACTGAAGCTTTCTTT.

This chain joins TRBV5-1 and TRBJ2-5; 9 bases are shared with TRBD1. The CDR3 contains 16 residues. J lost 0 bases, V lost 1 base, and 4 bases had no gene match. Germline values: CDR1 SGHRS, CDR2 YFSETQ. The CDR3 protein is CASSLMGQGNQETQYF. The CDR3, as DNA: TGCGCCAGCAGCTTGATGGGACAGGGAAACCAAGAGACCCAGTACTTC.

J is TRBJ2-3 and V is TRBV27, with a weak D call TRBD2 (7 bases). V was clipped by 3 bases and J by 0 bases, with 10 bases between them. The CDR3 sequence is 15 residues long. Germline values: CDR1 MNHEY, CDR2 SMNVEV (reference sequence). CDR3 DNA sequence: TGTGCCAGCAGTTTGCGGGGGCCAAGCACAGATACGCAGTATTTT. Translation gives CASSLRGPSTDTQYF.

This chain joins TRBV3-1 (or the pseudogene TRBV3-2) and TRBJ1-3, with 7 bases aligning to TRBD1. The CDR3 loop spans 15 amino acids. Germline lookup yields CDR1 LGHDT and CDR2 YNNKEL (reference sequence). Unmatched junction bases numbered 8, after V lost 1 base and J lost 8 bases. CDR3 residues: CASSQGYQGVDTIYF. Here the CDR3 DNA reads TGTGCCAGCAGCCAAGGATATCAGGGGGTGGACACCATATATTTT.

CDR3 in DNA: TGTGCCAGCAGCGGGGGACAAGGTCAGCCCCAGCATTTT. Protein sequence: CASSGGQGQPQHF. The gene calls are TRBV9 and TRBJ1-5; TRBD1 might be the D (6 bases). Deletions cut 3 bases from V and 6 bases from J, with 10 bases between. The V gene's germline CDR1 is SGDLS and CDR2 YYNGEE. This CDR3 is built from 13 residues.

This rearrangement joins TRBV6-2 or TRBV6-3 to TRBJ2-1, with D perhaps matching TRBD1 (5 bases). With 3 bases removed from V and 7 bases from J, the gap between germline ends came to 16 bases. Germline values: CDR1 MNHEY, CDR2 SVGEGT. The CDR3 runs 15 residues. CDR3 sequence (DNA): TGTGCCAGCAGTTATGTTTCACAGGTTGAGAATGAGCAGTTCTTC. Encoded protein: CASSYVSQVENEQFF.

The chain has TRBV28 and TRBJ2-5, with 7 nucleotides matching TRBD1. V trimming: 5 bases; J trimming: 2 bases; junction bases outside the gene matches: 5. This CDR3 contains 14 residues. Germline loops: CDR1 MDHEN, CDR2 SYDVKM. The CDR3 DNA reads TGTGCCAGCAGTCCGACAGGGCTTCAAGAGACCCAGTACTTC. Amino acid sequence: CASSPTGLQETQYF.

The rearrangement uses TRBV3-1 (or the pseudogene TRBV3-2) and TRBJ1-2; TRBD1 is a possible D gene (6 bases). The V and J ends lost 0 bases and 5 bases respectively, with 22 bases between them. CDR3 length equals 18 residues. CDR1 and CDR2 (germline): LGHDT, YNNKEL (reference sequence). CDR3 in amino acids: CASSQDWPYRDQRYGYTF. The DNA of the CDR3 is TGTGCCAGCAGCCAAGATTGGCCCTACAGGGACCAGCGATATGGCTACACCTTC.

CDR3 sequence reads: CATRGGVTSVNTEAFF. The CDR3 bases are TGTGCCACCCGGGGGGGGGTAACGTCCGTGAACACTGAAGCTTTCTTT. The chain couples TRBV10-3 to TRBJ1-1, with a weak D call TRBD1 (5 bases). Germline loops: CDR1 ENHRY, CDR2 SYGVKD. The CDR3 totals 16 residues. V dropped 10 bases and J dropped 0 bases, with 21 bases sitting between them.

This clone is medium-sized in the sample. V is TRBV3-1 (or the pseudogene TRBV3-2) and J is TRBJ1-1, with 9 bases matching TRBD1. The CDR3 runs to 18 residues. V shed 7 bases, J shed 0 bases, and the junction held 15 bases outside the gene matches. Germline V gene data show CDR1 as LGHDT and CDR2 as YNNKEL (reference sequence). The CDR3 bases are TGTGCCAGCAATACACGGGTCCCGGGACAGGGAGTGAACACTGAAGCTTTCTTT. It is translated as CASNTRVPGQGVNTEAFF.